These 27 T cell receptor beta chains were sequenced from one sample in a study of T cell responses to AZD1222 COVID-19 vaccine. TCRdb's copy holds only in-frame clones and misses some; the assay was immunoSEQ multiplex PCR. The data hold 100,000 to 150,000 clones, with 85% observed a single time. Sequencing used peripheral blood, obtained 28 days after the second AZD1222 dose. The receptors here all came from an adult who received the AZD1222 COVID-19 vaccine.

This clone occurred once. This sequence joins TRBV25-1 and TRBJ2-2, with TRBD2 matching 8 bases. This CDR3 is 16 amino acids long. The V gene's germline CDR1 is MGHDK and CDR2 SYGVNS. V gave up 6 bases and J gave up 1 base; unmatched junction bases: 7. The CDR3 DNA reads TGTGCCAGCAGCGTCTTAGCGGGGTTGAACACCGGGGAGCTGTTTTTT. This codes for CASSVLAGLNTGELFF.

DNA for the CDR3: TGCGCCAGCAGCCAAGATTGGGGGGTCACTGAAGCTTTCTTT. Translation: CASSQDWGVTEAFF. The chain uses TRBV5-1 and TRBJ1-1; D is perhaps TRBD1 (5 bases). Germline CDR1 is SGHRS and CDR2 is YFSETQ. V lost 4 bases and J 4 bases, leaving 14 bases between the germline ends. This CDR3 comprises 14 residues.

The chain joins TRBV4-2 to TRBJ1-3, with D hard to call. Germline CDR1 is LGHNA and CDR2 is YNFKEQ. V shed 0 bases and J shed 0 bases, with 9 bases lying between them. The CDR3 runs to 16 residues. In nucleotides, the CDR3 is TGTGCCAGCAGCCAAGATCTGGGAATCTCTGGAAACACCATATATTTT. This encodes CASSQDLGISGNTIYF.

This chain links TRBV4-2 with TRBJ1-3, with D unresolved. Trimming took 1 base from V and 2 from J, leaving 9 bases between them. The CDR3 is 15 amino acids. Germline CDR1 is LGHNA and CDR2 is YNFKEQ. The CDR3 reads CASSQGRGTGNTIYF. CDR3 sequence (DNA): TGTGCCAGCAGCCAAGGTAGAGGGACTGGAAACACCATATATTTT.

The CDR3 sequence is CASKLGSSEQYF. The CDR3 DNA is TGTGCCAGTAAACTAGGAAGTAGCGAGCAGTACTTC. The chain uses TRBV28 and TRBJ2-7; tentative D call: TRBD2 (5 bases). The CDR3 runs to 12 residues. CDR1 and CDR2 (germline): MDHEN, SYDVKM. V lost 9 bases and J lost 6, with 15 bases in between.

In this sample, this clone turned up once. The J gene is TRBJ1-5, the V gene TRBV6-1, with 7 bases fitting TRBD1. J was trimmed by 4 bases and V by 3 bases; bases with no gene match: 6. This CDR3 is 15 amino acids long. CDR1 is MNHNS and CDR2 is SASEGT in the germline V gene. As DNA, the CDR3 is TGTGCCAGCAGTGATACAGGGGTAGGAAATCAGCCCCAGCATTTT. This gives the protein CASSDTGVGNQPQHF.

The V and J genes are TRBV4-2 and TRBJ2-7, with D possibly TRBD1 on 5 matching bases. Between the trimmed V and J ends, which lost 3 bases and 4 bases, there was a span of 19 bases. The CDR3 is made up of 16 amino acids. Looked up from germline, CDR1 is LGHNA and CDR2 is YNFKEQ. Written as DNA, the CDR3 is TGTGCCAGCAGCCACGGAAGACAGAGCCAATCGTACGAGCAGTACTTC. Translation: CASSHGRQSQSYEQYF.

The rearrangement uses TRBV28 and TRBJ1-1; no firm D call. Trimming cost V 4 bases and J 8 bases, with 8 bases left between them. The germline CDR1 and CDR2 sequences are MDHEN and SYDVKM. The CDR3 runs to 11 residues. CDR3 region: CASSYDIEAFF. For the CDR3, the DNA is TGTGCCAGCAGTTACGATATCGAAGCTTTCTTT.

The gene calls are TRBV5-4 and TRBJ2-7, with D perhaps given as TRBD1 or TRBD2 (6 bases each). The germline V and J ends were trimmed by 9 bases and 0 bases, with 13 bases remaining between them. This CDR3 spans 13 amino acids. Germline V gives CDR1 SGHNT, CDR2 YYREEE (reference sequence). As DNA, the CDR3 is TGTGCCACGACTAAGGGGGGCTCCTACGAGCAGTACTTC. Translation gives CATTKGGSYEQYF.

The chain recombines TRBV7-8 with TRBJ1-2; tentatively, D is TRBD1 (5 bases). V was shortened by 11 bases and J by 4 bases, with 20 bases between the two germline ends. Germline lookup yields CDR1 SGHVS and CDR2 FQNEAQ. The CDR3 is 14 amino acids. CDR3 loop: CAPWGEGIRYGYTF. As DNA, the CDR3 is TGTGCCCCCTGGGGGGAAGGGATTCGCTATGGCTACACCTTC.

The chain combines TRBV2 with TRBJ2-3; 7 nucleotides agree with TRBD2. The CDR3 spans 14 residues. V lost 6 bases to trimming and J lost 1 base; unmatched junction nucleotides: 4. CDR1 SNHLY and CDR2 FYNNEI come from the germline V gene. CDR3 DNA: TGTGCCAGCAGGGACCGGGAGGGCACAGATACGCAGTATTTT. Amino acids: CASRDREGTDTQYF. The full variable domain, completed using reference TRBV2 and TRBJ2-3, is EPEVTQTPSHQVTQMGQEVILRCVPISNHLYFYWYRQILGQKVEFLVSFYNNEISEKSEIFDDQFSVERPDGSNFTLKIRSTKLEDSAMYFCASRDREGTDTQYFGPGTRLTVL.

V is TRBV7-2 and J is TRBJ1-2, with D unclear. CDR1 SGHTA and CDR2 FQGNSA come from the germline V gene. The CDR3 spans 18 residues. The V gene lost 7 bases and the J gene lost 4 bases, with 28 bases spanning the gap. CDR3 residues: CASTISLPRPQRSYGYTF. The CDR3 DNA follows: TGTGCCAGCACCATTTCCCTTCCTCGTCCCCAAAGGAGCTATGGCTACACCTTC.

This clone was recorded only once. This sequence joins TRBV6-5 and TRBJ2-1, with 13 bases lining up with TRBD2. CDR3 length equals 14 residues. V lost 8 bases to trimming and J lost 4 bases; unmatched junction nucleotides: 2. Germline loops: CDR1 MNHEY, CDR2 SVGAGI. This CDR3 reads CASEGLAGYNEQFF. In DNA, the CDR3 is TGTGCCAGCGAGGGACTAGCGGGGTACAATGAGCAGTTCTTC.

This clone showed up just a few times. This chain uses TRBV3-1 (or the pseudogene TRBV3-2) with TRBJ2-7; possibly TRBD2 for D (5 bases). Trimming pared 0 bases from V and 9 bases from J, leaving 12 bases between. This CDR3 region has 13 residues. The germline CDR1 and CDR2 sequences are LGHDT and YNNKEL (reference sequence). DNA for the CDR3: TGTGCCAGCAGCCAAGAAGACGGGGTCCGGCAGTACTTC. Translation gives CASSQEDGVRQYF.

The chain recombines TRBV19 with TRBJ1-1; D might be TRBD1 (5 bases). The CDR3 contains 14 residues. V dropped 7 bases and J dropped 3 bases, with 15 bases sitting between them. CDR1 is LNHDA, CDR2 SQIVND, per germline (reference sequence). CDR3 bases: TGTGCCAGTACCCATAGGGGTTTCGACACTGAAGCTTTCTTT. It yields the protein CASTHRGFDTEAFF.

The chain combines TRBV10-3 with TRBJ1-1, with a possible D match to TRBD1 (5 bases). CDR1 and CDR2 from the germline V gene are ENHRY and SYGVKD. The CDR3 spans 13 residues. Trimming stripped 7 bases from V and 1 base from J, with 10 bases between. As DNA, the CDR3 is TGTGCCATCATGGACACCCAGAACACTGAAGCTTTCTTT. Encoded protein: CAIMDTQNTEAFF.

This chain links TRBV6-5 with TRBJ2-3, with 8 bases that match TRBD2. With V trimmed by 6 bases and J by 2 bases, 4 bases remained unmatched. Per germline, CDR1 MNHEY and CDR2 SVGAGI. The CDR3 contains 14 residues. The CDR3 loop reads CASRRGGDTDTQYF. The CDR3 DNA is TGTGCCAGCAGACGGGGGGGTGACACAGATACGCAGTATTTT.

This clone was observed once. This CDR3 reads CASSRGVNQPQHF. The CDR3 coding sequence is TGTGCCAGCTCCCGAGGAGTCAATCAGCCCCAGCATTTT. This chain joins TRBV18 and TRBJ1-5; the D is unclear. Trimming took 6 bases from V and 3 from J, leaving 9 bases between them. This CDR3 has 13 amino acids. Germline-derived CDR1 and CDR2 are KGHSH and LQKENI.

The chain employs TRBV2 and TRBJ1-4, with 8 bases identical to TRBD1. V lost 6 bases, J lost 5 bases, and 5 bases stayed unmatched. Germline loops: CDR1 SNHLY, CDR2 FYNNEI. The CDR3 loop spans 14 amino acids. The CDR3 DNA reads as TGTGCCAGCAGGGACAGGGTAGGCAATGAAAAACTGTTTTTT. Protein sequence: CASRDRVGNEKLFF.

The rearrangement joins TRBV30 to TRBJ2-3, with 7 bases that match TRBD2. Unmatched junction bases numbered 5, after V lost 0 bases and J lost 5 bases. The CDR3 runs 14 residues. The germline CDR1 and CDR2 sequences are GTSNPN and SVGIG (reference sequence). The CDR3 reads CAWSVRLALDTQYF. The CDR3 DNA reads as TGTGCCTGGAGTGTTAGACTAGCATTAGATACGCAGTATTTT.

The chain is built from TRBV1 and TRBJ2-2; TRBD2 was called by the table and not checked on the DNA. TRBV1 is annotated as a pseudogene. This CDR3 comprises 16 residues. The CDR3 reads CTSSGGAGVWVGELFF. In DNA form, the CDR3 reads TGCACCAGCAGCGGTGGTGCGGGGGTCTGGGTCGGGGAGCTGTTTTTT.

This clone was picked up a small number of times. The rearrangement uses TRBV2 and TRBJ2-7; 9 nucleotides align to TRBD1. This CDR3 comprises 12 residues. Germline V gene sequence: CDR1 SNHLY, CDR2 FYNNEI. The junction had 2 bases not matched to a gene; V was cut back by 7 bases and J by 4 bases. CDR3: CASTGTGYEQYF. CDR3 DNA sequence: TGTGCCAGCACCGGGACAGGGTACGAGCAGTACTTC.

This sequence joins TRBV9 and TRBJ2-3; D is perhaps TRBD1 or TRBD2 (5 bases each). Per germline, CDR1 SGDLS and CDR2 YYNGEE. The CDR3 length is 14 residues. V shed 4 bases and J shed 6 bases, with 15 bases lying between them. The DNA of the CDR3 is TGTGCCAGCAGCTCCGTGGGGGATAGGGATACGCAGTATTTT. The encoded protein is CASSSVGDRDTQYF.

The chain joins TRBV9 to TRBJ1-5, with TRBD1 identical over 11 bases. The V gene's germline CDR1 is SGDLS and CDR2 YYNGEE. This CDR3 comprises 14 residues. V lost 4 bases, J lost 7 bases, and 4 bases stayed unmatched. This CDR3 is CASSLGTGGQPQHF. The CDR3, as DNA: TGTGCCAGCAGCCTAGGGACAGGGGGACAGCCCCAGCATTTT.

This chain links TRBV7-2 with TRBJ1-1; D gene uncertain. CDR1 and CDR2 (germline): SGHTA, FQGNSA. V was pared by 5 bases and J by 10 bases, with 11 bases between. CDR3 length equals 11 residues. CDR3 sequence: CASSPQSGAFF. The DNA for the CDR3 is TGTGCCAGCAGCCCCCAGAGCGGAGCTTTCTTT.

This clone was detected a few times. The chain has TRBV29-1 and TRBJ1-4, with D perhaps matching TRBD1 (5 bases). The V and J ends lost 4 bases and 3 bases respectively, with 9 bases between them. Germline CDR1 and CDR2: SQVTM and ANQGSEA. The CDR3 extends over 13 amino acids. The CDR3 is CSVGGISNEKLFF. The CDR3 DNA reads TGCAGCGTTGGGGGGATCTCTAATGAAAAACTGTTTTTT.

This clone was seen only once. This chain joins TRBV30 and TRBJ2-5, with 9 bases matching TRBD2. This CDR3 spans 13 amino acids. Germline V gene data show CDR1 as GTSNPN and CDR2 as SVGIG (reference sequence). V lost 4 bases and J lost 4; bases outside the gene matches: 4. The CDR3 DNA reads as TGTGCCTGGAAGATAGCGGGGGTAGAGACCCAGTACTTC. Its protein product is CAWKIAGVETQYF. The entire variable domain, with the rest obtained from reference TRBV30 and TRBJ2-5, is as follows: SQTIHQWPATLVQPVGSPLSLECTVEGTSNPNLYWYRQAAGRGLQLLFYSVGIGQISSEVPQNLSASRPQDRQFILSSKKLLLSDSGFYLCAWKIAGVETQYFGPGTRLLVL.